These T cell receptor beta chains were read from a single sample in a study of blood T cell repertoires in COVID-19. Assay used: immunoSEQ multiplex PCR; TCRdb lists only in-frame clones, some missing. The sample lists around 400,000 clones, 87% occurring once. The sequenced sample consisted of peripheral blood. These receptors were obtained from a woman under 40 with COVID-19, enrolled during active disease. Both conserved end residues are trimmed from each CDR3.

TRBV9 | ASSVVGSGINTGELF
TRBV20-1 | SASQAREQY
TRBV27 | ASSLGILVGELF
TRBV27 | ASSLTGSGLF
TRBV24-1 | ATSDSRQAEKLF
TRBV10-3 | AISETPGQGQETQY
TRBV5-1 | ASSLVGEYQETQY
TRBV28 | ASRPGTGAYTEAF
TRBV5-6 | ASSLGLGRTNEKLF
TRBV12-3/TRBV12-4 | ASGQGGNTIY
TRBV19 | ASSIQGLYQPQH
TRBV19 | ASSMLMDSPLH
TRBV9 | ASSVGMQGFGANVLT
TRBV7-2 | ASSLAATNTGELF